The 10 T cell receptor beta chains listed next were all sequenced from one sample in a study of cytomegalovirus exposure and HLA in healthy donors. This PCR relied on a set of 60 Vbeta primers and 13 Jbeta primers. Assay: immunoSEQ multiplex PCR; the TCRdb copy retains only in-frame clones and omits some. There are under 150,000 clones in the sample; about 79% occur only once, and approximately 2.7% lies in the top ten. Sample: PBMCs. Source of these receptors: a woman between 18 and 29 years old in good health and CMV-seronegative.

The chain uses TRBV29-1 and TRBJ2-5; maybe TRBD2 (6 bases). The CDR3 spans 13 residues. CDR1 is SQVTM, CDR2 ANQGSEA, per germline. The V end was cut by 6 bases, the J end by 3 bases, with 14 bases between. This CDR3 is CSVRRGREETQYF. CDR3 bases: TGCAGCGTGAGGCGGGGTAGAGAAGAGACCCAGTACTTC.

The chain carries TRBV28 and TRBJ1-2; 12 positions agree with TRBD1. In germline, CDR1 is MDHEN, CDR2 SYDVKM. The J segment lost 4 bases and the V segment lost 6 bases, leaving 6 bases of the junction unmatched. The CDR3 covers 15 residues. The chain's CDR3 is CASSTGTGGIYGYTF. CDR3 nucleotides: TGTGCCAGCAGCACTGGGACAGGGGGCATCTATGGCTACACCTTC.

This rearrangement joins TRBV5-1 to TRBJ2-5, with 7 bases lining up with TRBD2. Trimming took 0 bases from V and 4 from J; bases not matched to a gene: 12. The CDR3 is 17 amino acids. Germline CDR1 reads SGHRS; CDR2 reads YFSETQ. CDR3 amino acids: CASSLERAGGSIETQYF. CDR3 bases: TGCGCCAGCAGCTTGGAGCGCGCTGGCGGGAGCATAGAGACCCAGTACTTC.

This chain uses TRBV7-2 with TRBJ1-5; TRBD1 agrees at 9 bases. Germline CDR1 reads SGHTA; CDR2 reads FQGNSA. The CDR3 length is 13 residues. V lost 4 bases to trimming and J lost 6 bases; unmatched junction nucleotides: 1. This CDR3 reads CASSSDRGQPQHF. Written as DNA, the CDR3 is TGTGCCAGCAGCTCGGACAGGGGTCAGCCCCAGCATTTT.

A note on this clone: The germline gene is not matched at one end of the junction; a read error may be the cause. The rearrangement uses TRBV19 and TRBJ2-7; 11 positions match TRBD2. This CDR3 contains 18 residues. The germline gives CDR1 LNHDA, CDR2 SQIVND (reference sequence). CDR3 bases: TGTGCCAGTAGTATAGCCGTACATACTAGCGGGAGACCTTACGAGCAGTGCTTC. Translated, it gives CASSIAVHTSGRPYEQCF. The full variable domain, with the rest looked up from reference TRBV19 and TRBJ2-7, is DGGITQSPKYLFRKEGQNVTLSCEQNLNHDAMYWYRQDPGQGLRLIYYSQIVNDFQKGDIAEGYSVSREKKESFPLTVTSAQKNPTAFYLCASSIAVHTSGRPYEQCFGPGTRLTVT.

V gene TRBV29-1 combines with J gene TRBJ2-7; 9 bases line up with TRBD2. V shed 5 bases, J shed 1 base, and the junction held 6 bases outside the gene matches. Germline assignment: CDR1 SQVTM and CDR2 ANQGSEA. The CDR3 sequence is 14 residues long. The CDR3 is CSVLGLAGSYEQYF. The CDR3 nucleotides read TGCAGCGTTCTCGGCCTAGCGGGATCCTACGAGCAGTACTTC.

Only a few counts were recorded for this clone. The genes are TRBV5-1 and TRBJ1-1; no clear D gene. This CDR3 has 13 residues. From germline, CDR1 is SGHRS and CDR2 YFSETQ. The germline V and J ends were trimmed by 1 base and 8 bases, with 12 bases remaining between them. The chain's CDR3 is CASSLSVAREAFF. CDR3 DNA: TGCGCCAGCAGCTTGTCCGTCGCGCGAGAAGCTTTCTTT.

The chain links TRBV6-5 to TRBJ1-2, with 7 nucleotides matching TRBD1. This CDR3 spans 13 amino acids. The germline gives CDR1 MNHEY, CDR2 SVGAGI. V was clipped by 8 bases and J by 2 bases; unmatched bases: 5. The DNA of the CDR3 is TGTGCCAGCTGGACAGGTTCCAACTATGGCTACACCTTC. Translating it yields CASWTGSNYGYTF.

The chain links TRBV15 to TRBJ2-3, with unresolved D. Looked up from germline, CDR1 is LNHNV and CDR2 is YYDKDF (reference sequence). V dropped 0 bases and J dropped 7 bases, with 11 bases sitting between them. CDR3 length: 14 residues. DNA of the CDR3: TGTGCCACCAGCAGAGATTACTCGATGAATACGCAGTATTTT. It translates to CATSRDYSMNTQYF.

This chain links TRBV5-8 with TRBJ1-3; tentative D call: TRBD1 (5 bases). The V gene lost 1 base and the J gene lost 0 bases, with 14 bases spanning the gap. CDR1 and CDR2 (germline): SGHTS, YDEGEE. This CDR3 comprises 17 residues. CDR3 loop: CASSLQIYRSSGNTIYF. The DNA of the CDR3 is TGTGCCAGCAGCTTGCAAATTTACAGGAGCTCTGGAAACACCATATATTTT.